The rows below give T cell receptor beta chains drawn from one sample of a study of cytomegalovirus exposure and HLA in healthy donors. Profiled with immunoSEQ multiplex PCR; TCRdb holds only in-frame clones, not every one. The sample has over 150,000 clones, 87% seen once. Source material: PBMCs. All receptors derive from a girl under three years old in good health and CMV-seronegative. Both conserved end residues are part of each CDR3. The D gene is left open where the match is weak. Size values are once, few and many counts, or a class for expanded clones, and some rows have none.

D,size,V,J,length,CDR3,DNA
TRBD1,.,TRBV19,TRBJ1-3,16,CASIYGQAGTGNTIYF,TGTGCCAGTATCTACGGACAGGCGGGGACTGGAAACACCATATATTTT
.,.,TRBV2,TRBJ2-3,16,CASRSQGTMVTDTQYF,TGTGCCAGCAGGTCCCAGGGGACGATGGTCACAGATACGCAGTATTTT
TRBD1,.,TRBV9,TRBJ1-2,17,CASSVIPDTGARGGYTF,TGTGCCAGCAGCGTAATCCCCGACACAGGGGCACGTGGTGGCTACACCTTC
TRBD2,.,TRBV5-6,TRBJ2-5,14,CASSPPTSGETQYF,TGTGCCAGCAGCCCGCCGACTAGCGGAGAGACCCAGTACTTC
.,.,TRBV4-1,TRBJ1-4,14,CASSQRGASEKLFF,TGCGCCAGCAGCCAACGGGGGGCGTCTGAAAAACTGTTTTTT
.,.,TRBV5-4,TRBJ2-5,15,CASSLNTGLQETQYF,TGTGCCAGCAGCTTGAACACAGGGCTACAAGAGACCCAGTACTTC
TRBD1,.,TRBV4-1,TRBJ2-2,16,CASSRLGTGNTGELFF,TGCGCCAGCAGTCGCCTAGGGACAGGGAACACCGGGGAGCTGTTTTTT
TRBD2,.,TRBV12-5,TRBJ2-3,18,CASGLGHSGGTLGDTQYF,TGTGCTAGTGGTTTGGGGCACAGCGGGGGGACGTTGGGAGATACGCAGTATTTT
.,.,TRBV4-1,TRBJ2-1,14,CASSQVWGDNEQFF,TGCGCCAGCAGCCAAGTGTGGGGGGACAATGAGCAGTTCTTC
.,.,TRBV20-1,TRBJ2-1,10,CSARRDEQFF,TGCAGTGCTCGGAGGGATGAGCAGTTCTTC
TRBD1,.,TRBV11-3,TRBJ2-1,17,CASSPGQGNPWDNEQFF,TGTGCCAGCAGCCCGGGACAGGGGAACCCGTGGGACAATGAGCAGTTCTTC
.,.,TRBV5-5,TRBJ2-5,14,CASSSIARQETQYF,TGTGCCAGCAGCTCAATAGCGAGGCAAGAGACCCAGTACTTC
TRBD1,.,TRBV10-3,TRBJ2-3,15,CAIRPGTGHTDTQYF,TGTGCCATCAGGCCCGGGACAGGGCACACGGATACGCAGTATTTT
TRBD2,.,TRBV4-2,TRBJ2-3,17,CASSQDPSGRFPDTQYF,TGTGCCAGCAGCCAAGATCCAAGCGGGAGGTTCCCAGATACGCAGTATTTT
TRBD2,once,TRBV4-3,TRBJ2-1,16,CASSQDLLAGGNEQFF,TGCGCCAGCAGCCAAGATCTACTAGCGGGTGGGAATGAGCAGTTCTTC
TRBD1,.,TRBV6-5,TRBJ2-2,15,CASRRRTGTDGELFF,TGTGCCAGCAGACGAAGGACAGGGACGGACGGGGAGTTGTTTTTT
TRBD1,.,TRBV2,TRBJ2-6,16,CASSGQAFSGANVLTF,TGTGCCAGCTCGGGACAGGCGTTCTCTGGGGCCAACGTCCTGACTTTC
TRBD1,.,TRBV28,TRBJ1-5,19,CASLTLSGTGPYSNQPQHF,TGTGCCAGCCTAACACTCTCCGGGACAGGGCCCTATAGCAATCAGCCCCAGCATTTT
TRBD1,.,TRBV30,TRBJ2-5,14,CAWIGQGGWETQYF,TGTGCCTGGATAGGACAGGGCGGATGGGAGACCCAGTACTTC
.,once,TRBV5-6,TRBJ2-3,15,CASSLHGGPTDTQYF,TGTGCCAGCAGCTTGCACGGGGGACCCACAGATACGCAGTATTTT
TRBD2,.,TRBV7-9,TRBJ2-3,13,CASQLASTDTQYF,TGTGCCAGCCAACTAGCGAGCACAGATACGCAGTATTTT
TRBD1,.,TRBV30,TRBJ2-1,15,CAWSVGGQGADEQFF,TGTGCCTGGAGTGTAGGGGGACAGGGGGCCGATGAGCAGTTCTTC
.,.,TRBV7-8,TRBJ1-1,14,CASSWGRLNTEAFF,TGTGCCAGCAGCTGGGGCAGATTGAACACTGAAGCTTTCTTT
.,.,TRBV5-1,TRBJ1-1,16,CASSPTSGGLNTEAFF,TGCGCCAGCAGCCCGACTTCGGGAGGGCTGAACACTGAAGCTTTCTTT
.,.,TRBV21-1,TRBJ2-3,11,CAWAAPDTQYF,TGTGCCTGGGCTGCGCCAGATACGCAGTATTTT
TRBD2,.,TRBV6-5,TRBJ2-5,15,CASSLTSGSLETQYF,TGTGCCAGCAGTTTGACTAGCGGGAGCCTGGAGACCCAGTACTTC
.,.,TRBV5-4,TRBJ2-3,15,CASSVGGGFTDTQYF,TGTGCCAGCAGCGTGGGAGGAGGCTTCACAGATACGCAGTATTTT
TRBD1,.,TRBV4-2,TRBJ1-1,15,CASSTQTGPNTEAFF,TGTGCCAGCAGCACCCAGACAGGGCCGAACACTGAAGCTTTCTTT
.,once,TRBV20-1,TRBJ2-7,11,CSARTSYEQYF,TGCAGTGCCCGGACAAGCTACGAGCAGTACTTC